A single T cell receptor beta chain is shown here with its context. Its antigen is unidentified. From germline, CDR1 is MDHEN and CDR2 SYDVKM. The CDR3 loop spans 15 amino acids. V was cut by 1 base and J by 2 bases, with 8 bases left in between. TCRdb re-analysed the 5' RACE reads in MiXCR, keeping a single row per CDR3 protein. The table lists approximately 470,000 distinct CDR3 sequences, 12% to 15% of them singletons. This sample was included in a study of identical twins. Overall study findings and caveats: Invariant T cells like MAIT and iNKT could partly confound the zero-insertion analyses. The authors drew conclusions from cross-sectional statistical analysis rather than following the same donors.

The same sample was also studied in work on yellow fever vaccine responses in identical twins.

Sample: CD4+ T cells sorted from blood. The clonotype was recovered from a woman in her late teens or twenties in good health. V gene TRBV28 combines with J gene TRBJ2-2, with a weak D call TRBD1 (5 bases). The CDR3 sequence is CASSLLGVNTGELFF. Here the CDR3 DNA reads TGTGCCAGCAGTTTATTAGGGGTTAACACCGGGGAGCTGTTTTTT.